This record covers a single TCR beta chain. At one boundary the junction diverges from the germline segment, which might be a read error. Other DNA sequences of this sample code for an identical CDR3. This specimen comes from a study of metastatic and nonmetastatic thyroid tumors. From the PCR reads, TCRdb re-called clones with MiXCR. The sample lists fewer than 45,000 clones, less than 25% occurring once. Germline CDR1 reads WNHNN; CDR2 reads SYGVQD (reference sequence). This CDR3 has 13 amino acids. Each patient came to thyroid surgery without any prior treatment (of any kind). This TCR was recovered from a female donor with papillary thyroid cancer or a benign thyroid nodule (not recorded which). Some clones in this sample may be carry-over from other donors' samples. Sequencing input: blood. This sequence joins TRBV10-1 and TRBJ2-5, with D perhaps matching TRBD2 (5 bases). CDR3 sequence: CASSESSRETQYF. DNA for the CDR3: TGCGCCAGCAGTGAGTCGTCAAGGGAGACGCAGTACTTC.